These 26 T cell receptor beta chains share one sample of origin, sequenced in a study of blood T cells in healthy people across ages. Combining a sample-barcoded 5' primer with a J-beta primer mix, a second PCR ran for roughly 7 to 11 cycles. Using its own MiXCR run on the 5' RACE reads, TCRdb lists one record per CDR3 protein. The sample lists 850,000 to 1,100,000 distinct CDR3 sequences, more than 30% occurring once. Sequenced: blood. The receptor source for this set is a man younger than 35 in good health.

As to this clonotype: Germline is not matched at one junction end, which may reflect a read error. CDR3 DNA sequence: TGCGCCAGCAGCCAAGACTGGGGGGAATACAGCTCTGGGAACACCATATATTTT. This translates into CASSQDWGEYSSGNTIYF. The rearrangement uses TRBV4-1 and TRBJ1-3; perhaps TRBD1 as D (5 bases). This CDR3 has 18 amino acids. Germline V gene data show CDR1 as MGHRA and CDR2 as YSYEKL.

This clonotype turned up a few times. The chain links TRBV3-1 to TRBJ1-2, with D perhaps matching TRBD1 (5 bases). The germline gives CDR1 LGHDT, CDR2 YNNKEL (reference sequence). Trimming removed 7 bases from V and 2 bases from J, with 11 bases in between. This CDR3 has 13 amino acids. The CDR3 DNA reads TGTGCCAGCATGGGGGGATTCAACTATGGCTACACCTTC. Encoded protein: CASMGGFNYGYTF.

The J gene is TRBJ2-4, the V gene TRBV20-1; tentative D call: TRBD1 (6 bases). The J call may be mistaken, given a closer DNA end match to TRBJ2-5. Germline V CDR1 and CDR2: DFQATT, SNEGSKA (reference sequence). The CDR3 runs 14 residues. This CDR3 is CSARDLNREETQYF. CDR3 nucleotides: TGCAGTGCTAGAGATCTAAACAGGGAAGAGACCCAGTACTTC.

The V gene is TRBV7-9, the J gene TRBJ2-3; D possibly corresponds to TRBD2 (6 bases). CDR3 length: 16 amino acids. The ends were cut back, 0 bases at V and 1 base at J, with 11 bases in the middle. Germline V CDR1 and CDR2: SEHNR, FQNEAQ (reference sequence). In nucleotides, the CDR3 is TGTGCCAGCAGCTTAGCACTAGCTGGGCGCACAGATACGCAGTATTTT. It is translated as CASSLALAGRTDTQYF.

With regard to this clonotype: A junction end diverges from the germline sequence, so it may reflect a read error. This chain uses TRBV29-1 with TRBJ2-3; perhaps TRBD2 as D (5 bases). Germline CDR1 SQVTM, CDR2 ANQGSEA. The CDR3 has 16 residues. CDR3 in amino acids: CSVEGGLPSSTDMQYF. The CDR3 DNA is TGCAGCGTTGAAGGCGGACTGCCCTCTAGCACAGATATGCAGTATTTT.

The chain uses TRBV28 and TRBJ1-5; D is uncertain. Trimming pared 4 bases from V and 0 bases from J, leaving 13 bases between. Germline CDR1 and CDR2: MDHEN and SYDVKM. CDR3 length: 16 amino acids. CDR3 in amino acids: CASSSFFSYSNQPQHF. The CDR3 DNA reads TGTGCCAGCAGTTCCTTCTTCTCGTATAGCAATCAGCCCCAGCATTTT. Full variable domain (rest looked up from reference TRBV28 and TRBJ1-5): DVKVTQSSRYLVKRTGEKVFLECVQDMDHENMFWYRQDPGLGLRLIYFSYDVKMKEKGDIPEGYSVSREKKERFSLILESASTNQTSMYLCASSSFFSYSNQPQHFGDGTRLSIL.

This clonotype was counted once. The chain carries TRBV9 and TRBJ2-3; 11 bases line up with TRBD2. V was clipped by 3 bases and J by 4 bases; unmatched bases: 4. The CDR3 consists of 15 residues. The germline V gene has CDR1 SGDLS and CDR2 YYNGEE. The CDR3 spells CASSGSGGAADTQYF. In nucleotides, the CDR3 is TGTGCCAGCAGCGGTAGCGGGGGGGCAGCAGATACGCAGTATTTT. Full variable domain (remainder filled in from reference TRBV9 and TRBJ2-3): DSGVTQTPKHLITATGQRVTLRCSPRSGDLSVYWYQQSLDQGLQFLIQYYNGEERAKGNILERFSAQQFPDLHSELNLSSLELGDSALYFCASSGSGGAADTQYFGPGTRLTVL.

This clonotype was seen a handful of times. V usage is TRBV24-1 and J usage is TRBJ2-1; the match to TRBD1 covers 11 bases. The CDR3 has 15 amino acids. CDR1 and CDR2 from the germline V gene are KGHDR and SFDVKD. V dropped 4 bases and J dropped 8; count of bases not matched to a gene: 6. CDR3: CATSDLGQGVHEQFF. CDR3 sequence (DNA): TGTGCCACCAGTGACTTGGGACAGGGGGTCCATGAGCAGTTCTTC.

Written as DNA, the CDR3 is TGTGCCAGCAGCGTAGGGGGACAGGGGGTCACTGAAGCTTTCTTT. Translated, it gives CASSVGGQGVTEAFF. The chain combines TRBV9 with TRBJ1-1, with 11 positions matching TRBD1. Unmatched junction bases numbered 2, after V lost 0 bases and J lost 4 bases. The CDR3 has 15 residues. Germline V gene data show CDR1 as SGDLS and CDR2 as YYNGEE.

In this sample, this clonotype turned up a few times. V and J are TRBV28 and TRBJ2-3; TRBD2 might be the D (6 bases). There are 16 residues in the CDR3. The germline gives CDR1 MDHEN, CDR2 SYDVKM. V dropped 2 bases and J dropped 3 bases, with 15 bases sitting between them. CDR3 DNA sequence: TGTGCCAGCAGTTTAGCTGCAGGGAGGAGGACAGATACGCAGTATTTT. This translates into CASSLAAGRRTDTQYF.

Only a few counts were recorded for this clonotype. The rearrangement links TRBV7-8 to TRBJ1-1, with a weak D call TRBD1 (6 bases). Trimming pared 4 bases from V and 4 bases from J, leaving 16 bases between. Germline V gene lookup returns CDR1 SGHVS and CDR2 FQNEAQ. The CDR3 totals 15 residues. As DNA, the CDR3 is TGTGCCAGCAGCTCGACGGACAGAGAGGGCACTGAAGCTTTCTTT. Translation gives CASSSTDREGTEAFF. Combining the CDR3 with reference TRBV7-8 and TRBJ1-1 gives the whole variable domain GAGVSQSPRYKVAKRGQDVALRCDPISGHVSLFWYQQALGQGPEFLTYFQNEAQLDKSGLPSDRFFAERPEGSVSTLKIQRTQQEDSAVYLCASSSTDREGTEAFFGQGTRLTVV.

This sequence joins TRBV5-5 and TRBJ2-7; TRBD2 matches at 11 bases. CDR3 length: 17 amino acids. Germline-derived CDR1 and CDR2 are SGHKS and YYEKEE (reference sequence). J gave up 2 bases and V 2 bases, and 9 bases lay outside the gene matches. CDR3 amino acids: CASSFTLAGGRTYEQYF. CDR3 nucleotide sequence: TGTGCCAGCAGCTTTACGCTAGCGGGGGGCCGTACCTACGAGCAGTACTTC. The full variable domain, its missing parts supplied by reference TRBV5-5 and TRBJ2-7, is DAGVTQSPTHLIKTRGQQVTLRCSPISGHKSVSWYQQVLGQGPQFIFQYYEKEERGRGNFPDRFSARQFPNYSSELNVNALLLGDSALYLCASSFTLAGGRTYEQYFGPGTRLTVT.

This clonotype was observed a few times. The V gene is TRBV7-3, the J gene TRBJ2-3, with 13 bases aligning to TRBD2. This CDR3 is built from 18 residues. J was trimmed by 2 bases and V by 6 bases; bases with no gene match: 11. Germline V gene data show CDR1 as SGHTA and CDR2 as FQGTGA. This CDR3 reads CASSRTGTSGAHTDTQYF. For the CDR3, the DNA is TGTGCCAGCAGTCGGACCGGGACTAGCGGGGCTCACACAGATACGCAGTATTTT.

This clonotype was detected many times. The V and J genes are TRBV6-1 and TRBJ2-3; D assignment may be TRBD1 or TRBD2 (5 bases each). This CDR3 is built from 15 residues. Germline V CDR1 and CDR2: MNHNS, SASEGT. V shed 4 bases and J shed 5 bases, with 16 bases lying between them. CDR3 region: CASSAEGLSRDTQYF. DNA of the CDR3: TGTGCCAGCAGTGCCGAGGGGTTATCGAGAGATACGCAGTATTTT.

This clonotype has only a few counts. The genes are TRBV4-1 and TRBJ1-5; D unclear. This CDR3 is built from 18 residues. Trimming left V 0 bases short and J 0 bases short, with 15 bases between. Germline V CDR1 and CDR2: MGHRA, YSYEKL. The CDR3 here is CASSQDARYEVSNQPQHF. The CDR3 DNA is TGCGCCAGCAGCCAAGATGCGAGGTATGAGGTTAGCAATCAGCCCCAGCATTTT.

At least ten counts were recorded for this clonotype. V and J are TRBV27 and TRBJ1-5; D is perhaps TRBD1 (6 bases). Trimming took 2 bases from V and 6 from J, leaving 11 bases between them. This CDR3 spans 14 amino acids. Germline lookup yields CDR1 MNHEY and CDR2 SMNVEV (reference sequence). The CDR3 spells CASSLNRAGQPQHF. In DNA form, the CDR3 reads TGTGCCAGCAGTTTAAACAGGGCGGGTCAGCCCCAGCATTTT.

This clonotype came up once. Germline and junction disagree at one end, which may indicate a read error. The V call is TRBV5-1, the J call TRBJ2-1; D gene uncertain. Germline lookup yields CDR1 SGHRS and CDR2 YFSETQ. The CDR3 extends over 15 amino acids. For the CDR3, the DNA is TGCACCAGCAGCTTGGAAGGGAATTCGGTCAATGAGCAGTTCTTC. Amino acid sequence: CTSSLEGNSVNEQFF. The whole variable domain, filled in from reference TRBV5-1 and TRBJ2-1, reads KAGVTQTPRYLIKTRGQQVTLSCSPISGHRSVSWYQQTPGQGLQFLFEYFSETQRNKGNFPGRFSGRQFSNSRSEMNVSTLELGDSALYLCTSSLEGNSVNEQFFGPGTRLTVL.

The CDR3 here is CASSPRRQPAGDTQYF. The CDR3 DNA reads as TGTGCCAGCTCACCAAGGAGACAGCCTGCGGGAGATACGCAGTATTTT. The chain combines TRBV18 with TRBJ2-3; tentatively, D is TRBD1 or TRBD2 (5 bases each). The V end lost 2 bases, the J end lost 5 bases, and 17 bases lay between the germline ends. The CDR3 runs 16 residues. Germline assignment: CDR1 KGHSH and CDR2 LQKENI.

This clonotype was detected a few times. This rearrangement joins TRBV3-1 to TRBJ2-1; 9 nucleotides agree with TRBD2. Germline CDR1 is LGHDT and CDR2 is YNNKEL (reference sequence). This CDR3 spans 14 amino acids. V dropped 0 bases and J dropped 10; count of bases not matched to a gene: 4. This CDR3 reads CASSQEWRGGEQFF. CDR3 nucleotides: TGTGCCAGCAGCCAAGAGTGGCGGGGGGGCGAGCAGTTCTTC.

The genes are TRBV6-5 and TRBJ2-5; D gene uncertain. From germline, CDR1 is MNHEY and CDR2 SVGAGI. The CDR3 extends over 15 amino acids. V was clipped by 0 bases and J by 1 base, with 9 bases between them. As DNA, the CDR3 is TGTGCCAGCAGTTACTCGGGGTCATTCCAAGAGACCCAGTACTTC. Protein: CASSYSGSFQETQYF.

The gene calls are TRBV7-2 and TRBJ1-6; D gene unclear. Per germline, CDR1 SGHTA and CDR2 FQGNSA. The length of the CDR3 is 17 residues. Trimming removed 2 bases at V and 4 bases at J, with 15 bases between. CDR3 coding DNA: TGTGCCAGCAGCTTAAGGCCTATCAGTGATTATAATTCACCCCTCCACTTT. Protein sequence: CASSLRPISDYNSPLHF.

The V gene is TRBV20-1, the J gene TRBJ1-1; TRBD1 might be the D (6 bases). V was clipped by 0 bases and J by 4 bases, with 15 bases between them. There are 15 residues in the CDR3. In germline, CDR1 is DFQATT, CDR2 SNEGSKA (reference sequence). The CDR3 here is CSARDVRGMSTEAFF. CDR3 in DNA: TGCAGTGCTAGAGATGTTAGGGGGATGAGCACTGAAGCTTTCTTT.

This clonotype was picked up a small number of times. The gene calls are TRBV4-3 and TRBJ1-1; 7 bases are a match to TRBD1. The germline V gene encodes CDR1 LGHNA and CDR2 YSLEER. The CDR3 is 18 residues long. The V and J ends lost 0 bases and 4 bases, in that order; junction bases with no gene match: 14. The CDR3 spells CASSQDLPGGLLSTEAFF. The CDR3 bases are TGCGCCAGCAGCCAAGACCTCCCAGGGGGATTGCTTAGCACTGAAGCTTTCTTT.

With respect to this clonotype: This is likely a read error, given that the CDR3 carries no conserved phenylalanine or tryptophan at its end. The chain joins TRBV13 to TRBJ2-1; possible D gene TRBD1, 5 bases. The CDR3 has 12 residues. V lost 5 bases and J 10 bases, leaving 12 bases between the germline ends. The germline gives CDR1 PRHDT, CDR2 FYEKMQ (reference sequence). The CDR3 region is CASSPDSGEQFL. For the CDR3, the DNA is TGTGCCAGCAGCCCAGACAGTGGAGAGCAGTTCTTA.

This clonotype was seen a handful of times. The chain uses TRBV6-1 and TRBJ1-2; the D is unclear. The germline CDR1 and CDR2 sequences are MNHNS and SASEGT. The CDR3 runs 14 residues. Trimming took off 1 base at V and 3 bases at J, with 9 bases between the two ends. CDR3: CASSEGNIDYGYTF. CDR3 coding DNA: TGTGCCAGCAGTGAAGGGAACATAGACTATGGCTACACCTTC.

This clonotype occurred a few times. The J gene is TRBJ2-3, the V gene TRBV4-1; 8 bases align to TRBD1. The CDR3 consists of 16 residues. CDR1 is MGHRA, CDR2 YSYEKL, per germline. The V gene end was trimmed by 1 base and the J gene end by 2 bases; junction bases not matched to a gene: 5. The CDR3 is CASSQARQGITDTQYF. The CDR3 coding sequence is TGCGCCAGCAGCCAAGCCCGACAGGGGATCACAGATACGCAGTATTTT.